This entry concerns a single TCR beta chain. This clone was detected a few times. Which antigen it targets is not known. No much larger clone is present one base from it, and per-base qualities are unavailable. The record originates from a study of cytomegalovirus exposure and HLA in healthy donors listed by TCRdb under 2017. Some background on the complete study: An earlier analysis of some 550 of the donors reported 250 to 350 Gb of sequence data and some 120 million unique TCR beta sequences from 150 million to 200 million T cells. An early release covering about 600 HLA-typed donors comprised 250 to 350 gigabases of sequencing data and approximately 80 million unique TCR sequences. Of the 350 to 450 genotyped donors, 75% to 85% were placed in the genetic ancestry cluster associated with self-reported Caucasian donors. The study aimed to test whether cataloging public T cell receptors could reveal signatures of past pathogen exposure. Using immunosequencing, the study profiled T cell repertoires from approximately 700 subjects and related those repertoires to cytomegalovirus serostatus. Besides the first cohort of around 670 subjects, a separate validation cohort made up of roughly 120 different subjects was used. The study combined high-throughput TCR immunosequencing, statistical association of individual TCRs with disease status, and machine learning to predict cytomegalovirus infection status. A later analysis re-analyzed previously published TCR beta repertoires from 650 to 800 donors and added high-resolution HLA genotyping to study TCR occurrence patterns. Rather than using new phenotypic data, the later analysis identified candidate immune exposures from TCR beta sequences and from how often those sequences occurred across donors. In an earlier analysis of 587 of the donors, high-throughput TCR beta sequencing was used to judge whether each TCR beta V gene segment behaved as functional or pseudogenic. Donor age, sex, ethnicity and CMV serostatus were compiled together with the repertoire data. In a later genetic analysis, genome-wide SNP genotypes for about 55% of the roughly 700 donors were used, and that subset was treated as a discovery cohort. All discovery cohort repertoires had been generated on a single sequencing platform. HLA typing covered class I and class II loci at four-digit resolution. Typing coverage differed by locus: A, B, C, DRB1 and DQB1 were typed in about 620-640 donors, DQA1 in about 500, DPA1 in 600 to 610, and DPB1 in 472. Because of strong linkage in the cohort, 5 or 6 DR-DQ haplotypes were treated as single units for association and clustering. Among a few hundred genotyped donors of the cohort, an average of around 240,000 unique TCR beta nucleotide sequences were sequenced per donor, about a sixth of them non-productive. What the authors observed across the whole study: Specific HLA alleles were associated with 15,000 to 20,000 TCR beta sequences at a false discovery rate of 0.05 in a later analysis. In a later analysis, most CMV-associated TCR beta chains were found to appear HLA-restricted, with HLA associations seemingly driven largely by CMV exposure. According to the authors, the approach could potentially be generalized to other disease states and immunological phenotypes. In a later genetic analysis, fewer N-insertions in productive TCRs were reported among donors in an Asian-associated ancestry cluster than the roughly 700-donor mean. In vitro tests confirmed that a few of the cytomegalovirus-associated TCR beta chains recognize cytomegalovirus antigens. An association between a missense DCLRE1C variant and V-gene and J-gene trimming of TCR beta chains was found in a later genetic analysis and replicated in an independent cohort. The cohort was sequenced for TCR beta chains only, and without alpha or paired-chain data the features that could be detected were limited. In both the original and validation cohorts, the classifier was reported to diagnose cytomegalovirus status with high specificity and sensitivity. Most TCR sequences were seen in very few donors, while some public TCRs were found in many individuals. Correlated functional status among segregating V segments might reflect linkage disequilibrium, but an unknown experimental factor could not be ruled out. Because HLA typing was missing for some donors at each locus, association tests included only the typed subset. For the cohort, immune exposure information was limited to CMV serostatus. Roughly uniform sequencing depth across donors was assumed in presence/absence analyses, although this assumption may not hold. A cluster of highly shared sequence variants was judged likely to be a technical artifact of the sequencing pipeline. In a later analysis, HLA-associated TCR beta chains showed more clonal expansion and lower generation probabilities than non-associated chains that were equally common. According to a later analysis, parvovirus B19, influenza, CMV and Epstein-Barr virus appeared linked to several top co-occurrence clusters. A further reported finding was that TCR beta sequences accurately predicted the HLA-A and HLA-B alleles for most subjects in the first cohort. The study listed 164 TCR beta chains as associated with cytomegalovirus. Strong co-occurrence of HLA alleles, especially DR and DQ, made assigning TCR associations to individual alleles difficult. Some IMGT-functional V segments, including TRBV6-2 and TRBV6-3, could not be distinguished by the 87-base-pair reads and were therefore excluded. A later analysis found that TCR association rates varied across HLA loci, with DRB1 alleles showing the most associated TCRs and HLA-C alleles the fewest. Roughly 17 rarely observed V segments, including chromosome 9 orphons, were excluded from the earlier analysis of approximately 500 of the donors because counts were too low. In an earlier analysis of 587 of the donors, most TCR beta V segments appeared in productive rearrangements about 87% or about 30% of the time, broadly matching IMGT annotations.

Library creation used the immunoSEQ multiplex PCR assay. For the multiplex PCR, a mixture combining 60 forward primers for TCR Vbeta segments and 13 reverse primers for TCR Jbeta segments was used. The CDR3 region of rearranged TCR beta genes was amplified from genomic DNA by a multiplex PCR assay. The Illumina HiSeq System was used to sequence the amplified TCR beta libraries as 87-base-pair reads. The original pipeline was this. A later analysis tallied roughly 78 million unique TCR beta chains across the 550 to 850 repertoires, and about 12 million of those chains were shared by two or more donors. A nearest-neighbor algorithm error-corrected the raw reads and collapsed the reads into unique sequences, merging closely related sequences to remove PCR and sequencing errors. CDR3 sequences were aligned to IMGT reference sequences to assign V, D and J gene segments. For a sequence to be retained, a match of at least six nucleotides was required to both a V gene segment and a J gene segment. A rearrangement counted as productive if the CDR3 had no stop codons and remained in frame with V and J, and every other rearrangement counted as non-productive. Following IMGT convention, CDR3 was defined as the stretch from the second conserved V-encoded cysteine to the conserved J-encoded phenylalanine. The earlier analysis of roughly 590 of the donors excluded sequences that lacked an unambiguous match to a single V gene segment. An earlier analysis of about 590 of the donors classified V segments as functional when productive rearrangements were above 56.7% and as segregating when the standard deviation between donors was above 5%. To diagnose cytomegalovirus status from the catalog of TCR beta chain sequences, a statistical classification framework was built. In a later analysis, V and J genes were assigned by comparing TCR nucleotide sequences against IMGT/GENE-DB human TR gene sequences. A later analysis assigned CDR3 sequences and most-parsimonious VDJ recombination scenarios with the TCRdist pipeline. A later analysis defined each TCR beta chain by its CDR3 amino acid sequence plus V-gene family, and excluded reads lacking a unique V-gene family. To address suspected cross-contamination and a sequencing artifact, a later analysis removed 592 highly shared, low-generation-probability nucleotide sequences. In a later analysis, a clonal expansion index was calculated for each public chain from normalized within-repertoire ranks of inferred template counts. In a later analysis, generation probabilities were computed using a VDJ recombination model fitted to out-of-frame rearrangements, and the results were checked against IGoR. In a later analysis, TCR-TCR, TCR-HLA and TCR-CMV co-occurrence was scored with hypergeometric tests, and a repertoire-size bias correction was applied to TCR pairs. A later analysis estimated false discovery rates by permuting HLA or CMV assignments 20 times. A later analysis grouped co-occurring TCRs with DBSCAN, adding TCRdist sequence similarity when clustering within HLA-allele-positive subsets. Co-occurrence clustering excluded repertoires with fewer than 30,000 or more than 120,000 public chains, plus five with anomalous nucleotide sharing. The table was pulled from immuneACCESS by TCRdb, which kept in-frame rearrangements only. Such tables lose some clones; where checked, under half of the loss comes from unresolved V genes, and the rest has no known cause. The V and J calls and clone size are taken from that table; D and trimming were inferred from the DNA. The sample table lists some 140,000 clones, roughly 79% of them with a count of one. The ten largest make up roughly 2.8% of the sample.

The CDR3 goes from the cysteine to the phenylalanine over 18 residues. Only the CDR3 DNA stays, 54 bases, in frame from base 1. V is trimmed back by 7 bases and J by 5 bases, and the junction contains 16 bases that no gene match accounts for. Sequences SGHRS (CDR1) and YFSETQ (CDR2) are obtained from the germline V gene. The cohort consisted of 600 to 700 healthy bone marrow donors. Cohort members were all nominally healthy when sampled, although unrecorded immune exposures were likely present. The donor was CMV seronegative and was included in the group of 352 seronegative cohort members. A peripheral blood sample was collected from each donor, and TCR beta sequencing was performed on peripheral blood mononuclear cells. The Qiagen DNeasy Blood Extraction Kit was used to extract genomic DNA from the blood cell samples.

In this chain, TRBV5-1 is recombined with TRBJ1-3; the junction holds 12 bases that match TRBD1. The sample was PBMCs. This clonotype originated in a man between 18 and 35 years old in good health and CMV-seronegative. The CDR3 sequence is CASSFSTYGTGGRNTIYF. The nucleotide sequence reads as follows: TGCGCCAGCTCCTTCTCGACTTACGGGACAGGGGGCAGAAACACCATATATTTT.